Shown below are 5 T cell receptor beta chains from a single sample sequenced in a study of prognosis after radiotherapy for stage I lung cancer. Using two-round multiplex PCR, the authors amplified TCR beta CDR3 from genomic DNA. With primers specific to each TRBV and TRBJ gene, the first-round PCR was performed. TCRdb processed the multiplex PCR reads anew with MiXCR; each CDR3 protein has one entry. The table includes roughly 20,000 distinct CDR3 sequences, 40% to 45% detected once. This specimen was PBMCs, taken before or after stereotactic body radiation therapy (not recorded which). These receptors were taken from a donor over 45 with non-small cell lung cancer.

This clonotype was counted many times. The genes are TRBV10-3 and TRBJ2-5, with D perhaps matching TRBD1 (6 bases). Trimming removed 0 bases from V and 3 bases from J, with 8 bases in between. The CDR3 consists of 14 residues. Germline CDR1 is ENHRY and CDR2 is SYGVKD. CDR3 residues: CAISESKGEETQYF. CDR3 bases: TGTGCCATCAGTGAGTCGAAGGGGGAAGAGACCCAGTACTTC.

At least ten counts were recorded for this clonotype. V is TRBV7-9 and J is TRBJ1-6, with a weak D call TRBD1 (5 bases). This CDR3 region has 16 residues. In germline, CDR1 is SEHNR, CDR2 FQNEAQ (reference sequence). The V end lost 5 bases, the J end lost 5 bases, and 16 bases lay between the germline ends. CDR3 coding DNA: TGTGCCAGCAGCACACCCCGGCAGGGCGATAATTCACCCCTCCACTTT. It yields the protein CASSTPRQGDNSPLHF.

This CDR3 reads CASSLPYRWHFF. In DNA, the CDR3 is TGTGCCAGCAGTCTACCCTACAGGTGGCATTTCTTC. The V and J genes are TRBV28 and TRBJ2-1; a weak D match, TRBD1 (5 bases). Deletions cut 5 bases from V and 16 bases from J, with 18 bases between. The CDR3 is 12 amino acids. Looked up from germline, CDR1 is MDHEN and CDR2 is SYDVKM. The full variable domain, rest sourced from reference TRBV28 and TRBJ2-1, is DVKVTQSSRYLVKRTGEKVFLECVQDMDHENMFWYRQDPGLGLRLIYFSYDVKMKEKGDIPEGYSVSREKKERFSLILESASTNQTSMYLCASSLPYRWHFFGPGTRLTVL.

This clonotype has at least ten counts. The chain joins TRBV20-1 to TRBJ2-1; D is undetermined. The V gene lost 3 bases and the J gene lost 0 bases, with 15 bases spanning the gap. The V gene's germline CDR1 is DFQATT and CDR2 SNEGSKA (reference sequence). CDR3 size: 16 residues. This chain's CDR3 is CSASKSTLRSYNEQFF. In DNA, the CDR3 is TGCAGTGCTAGTAAGTCAACTTTACGCTCCTACAATGAGCAGTTCTTC.

There are many counts of this clonotype. The V call is TRBV25-1, the J call TRBJ2-7; the D gene is possibly TRBD2 (5 bases). Germline V gene lookup returns CDR1 MGHDK and CDR2 SYGVNS. The CDR3 is made up of 15 amino acids. The V gene lost 6 bases and the J gene lost 1 base, with 16 bases spanning the gap. CDR3 loop: CASSQMGDGSYEQYF. DNA of the CDR3: TGTGCCAGCAGCCAAATGGGAGACGGATCCTACGAGCAGTACTTC.